This TCR beta chain was obtained from a study of T-cell reconstitution after alpha-beta-depleted transplantation in children. TCRbeta library preparation incorporated unique molecular identifiers. TCRdb processed the PCR reads anew with MiXCR; each CDR3 protein has one entry. This table has around 670,000 distinct CDR3 sequences, around 13% appearing once. Points from the study as a whole: The study reportedly traced alpha-beta T cells about two months after transplant to several hundred expanded graft clones. Diversity and T-cell counts at one year after transplant derived mostly from new T cells.

V lost 6 bases and J 7 bases, leaving 25 bases between the germline ends. CDR3 length: 17 amino acids. As concerns this clonotype: Its antigen is not identified.

The receptor comes from a girl aged 2-10 years with congenital amegakaryocytic thrombocytopenia, due to receive a stem cell transplant. This chain connects TRBV12-3 or TRBV12-4 to TRBJ2-1, with D possibly being TRBD2 (6 bases). Sequenced material: PBMCs, taken before TCRalphabeta/CD19-depleted stem cell transplant. DNA of the CDR3: TGTGCCAGCAGGCCTAACCTCTGGGAGGCCGGCGGGAATGAGCAGTTCTTC. Translated: CASRPNLWEAGGNEQFF.